The clone carrying this T cell receptor (beta chain) was detected ten times or more. No antigen is known for it. The CDR3 has 15 amino acids. J lost 6 bases, V lost 6 bases, and 7 bases had no gene match. Per the germline V gene, CDR1 is MDHEN and CDR2 is SYDVKM. This record comes from a study of prognosis after radiotherapy for stage I lung cancer. Study-wide context: Stage I non-small cell lung cancer patients were enrolled between 2018 and 2019.

Study conclusions and caveats: Once stereotactic body radiation therapy had been given, unique TCR clone counts fell, with a median of around 10,000 versus 6,900. The question of whether the expanded TCR clones were tumor-specific was not determined.

Multiplex PCR, run in two rounds, amplified TCR beta CDR3 from genomic DNA. Every TRBV and TRBJ gene had its own specific primer in first-round PCR. TCRdb itself ran the multiplex PCR reads through MiXCR, one entry per CDR3 protein. This sample has under 50,000 distinct CDR3 sequences, with 24% found just once. This material consisted of PBMCs, taken before or after stereotactic body radiation therapy (not recorded which). The source of this sequence is a donor at least 50 years old with non-small cell lung cancer. The V and J genes are TRBV28 and TRBJ1-5; 11 positions agree with TRBD1. CDR3 sequence (DNA): TGTGCCAGCAGCACTGGACAGGGGGCGCGTCAGCCCCAGCATTTT. Translating it yields CASSTGQGARQPQHF.